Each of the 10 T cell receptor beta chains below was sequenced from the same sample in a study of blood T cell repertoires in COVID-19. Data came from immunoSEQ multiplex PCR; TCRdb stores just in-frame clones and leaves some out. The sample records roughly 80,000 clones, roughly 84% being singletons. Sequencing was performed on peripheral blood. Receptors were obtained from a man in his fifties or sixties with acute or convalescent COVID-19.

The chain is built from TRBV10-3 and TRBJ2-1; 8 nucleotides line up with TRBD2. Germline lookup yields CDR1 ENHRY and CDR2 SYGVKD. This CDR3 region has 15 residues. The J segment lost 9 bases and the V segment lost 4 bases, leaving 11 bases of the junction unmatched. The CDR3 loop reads CAISVNGGAGSEQFF. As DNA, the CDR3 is TGTGCCATCAGTGTCAACGGGGGGGCCGGGTCTGAGCAGTTCTTC.

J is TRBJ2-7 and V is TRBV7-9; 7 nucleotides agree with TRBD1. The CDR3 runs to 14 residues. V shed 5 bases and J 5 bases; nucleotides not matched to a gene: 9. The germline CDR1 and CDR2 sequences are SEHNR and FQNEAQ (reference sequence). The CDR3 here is CASSPRTGRNEQYF. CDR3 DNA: TGTGCCAGCAGCCCGCGGACAGGACGCAACGAGCAGTACTTC.

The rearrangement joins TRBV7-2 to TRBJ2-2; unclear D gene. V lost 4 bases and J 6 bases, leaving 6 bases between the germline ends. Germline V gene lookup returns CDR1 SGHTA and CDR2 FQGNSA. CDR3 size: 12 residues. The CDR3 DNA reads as TGTGCCAGCAGCTCCCCTCCCGGGGAGCTGTTTTTT. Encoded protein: CASSSPPGELFF.

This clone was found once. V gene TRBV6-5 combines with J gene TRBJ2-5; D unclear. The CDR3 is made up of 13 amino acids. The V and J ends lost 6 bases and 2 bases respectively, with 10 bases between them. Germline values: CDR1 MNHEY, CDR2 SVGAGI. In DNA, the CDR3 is TGTGCCAGCAGCTTAACTACGCAAGAGACCCAGTACTTC. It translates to CASSLTTQETQYF.

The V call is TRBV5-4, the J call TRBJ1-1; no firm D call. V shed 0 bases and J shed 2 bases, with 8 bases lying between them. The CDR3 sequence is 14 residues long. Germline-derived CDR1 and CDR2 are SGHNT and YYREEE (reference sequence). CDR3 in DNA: TGTGCCAGCAGCTTGGACGCAAGCAACACTGAAGCTTTCTTT. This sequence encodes CASSLDASNTEAFF.

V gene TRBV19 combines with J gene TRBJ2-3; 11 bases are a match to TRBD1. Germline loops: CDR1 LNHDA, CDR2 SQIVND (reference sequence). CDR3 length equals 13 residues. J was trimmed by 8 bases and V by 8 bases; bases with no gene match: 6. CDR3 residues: CASQGQGVATQYF. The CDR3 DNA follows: TGTGCCAGTCAGGGACAGGGGGTGGCTACGCAGTATTTT.

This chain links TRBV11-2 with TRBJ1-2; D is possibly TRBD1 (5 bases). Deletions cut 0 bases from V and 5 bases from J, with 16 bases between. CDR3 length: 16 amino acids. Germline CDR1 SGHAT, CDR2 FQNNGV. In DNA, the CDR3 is TGTGCCAGCAGCTTAGATCTGCCAGGGCACGGGTATGGCTACACCTTC. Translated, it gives CASSLDLPGHGYGYTF.

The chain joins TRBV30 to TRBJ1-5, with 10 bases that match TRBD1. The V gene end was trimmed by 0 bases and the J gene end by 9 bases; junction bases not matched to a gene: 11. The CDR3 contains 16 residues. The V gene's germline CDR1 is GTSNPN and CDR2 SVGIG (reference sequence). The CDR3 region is CAWSVRGQGLTGPQHF. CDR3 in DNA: TGTGCCTGGAGTGTACGGGGACAGGGGCTAACGGGGCCCCAGCATTTT.

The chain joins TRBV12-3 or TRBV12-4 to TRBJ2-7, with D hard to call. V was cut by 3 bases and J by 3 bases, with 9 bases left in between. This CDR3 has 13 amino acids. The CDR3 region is CASSLNGRYEQYF. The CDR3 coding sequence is TGTGCCAGCAGTTTGAACGGTCGCTACGAGCAGTACTTC.

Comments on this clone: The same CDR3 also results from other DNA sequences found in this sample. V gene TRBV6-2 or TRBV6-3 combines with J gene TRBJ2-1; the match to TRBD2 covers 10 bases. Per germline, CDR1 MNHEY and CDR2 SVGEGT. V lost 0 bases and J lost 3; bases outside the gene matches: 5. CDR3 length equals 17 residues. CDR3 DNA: TGTGCCAGCAGTTACTCTGGTCTAGCGGGAGTCTACAATGAGCAGTTCTTC. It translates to CASSYSGLAGVYNEQFF.